This T cell receptor beta chain appears in the sequencing data of a study of blood T cell repertoires in COVID-19. On the study more broadly: Sites in the United States, Italy and Spain provided acute and convalescent COVID-19 samples. From T cells, B-cell-depleted T cells, or PBMCs came the material, which was cDNA or gDNA.

Authors' data handling: Nucleated cell number was recorded as an estimate derived from reference gene primer amplification. Assay used: immunoSEQ multiplex PCR; TCRdb lists only in-frame clones, some missing. Clone size and V and J calls were adopted from that table, with D and trimming inferred from the DNA. The sample records about 94,000 clones, around 87% being singletons. Trimming left V 1 base short and J 2 bases short, with 7 bases between. In germline, CDR1 is SGHTA, CDR2 FQGNSA. This CDR3 comprises 14 residues. The sequencing sample was made of peripheral blood. The sequence derives from a woman of 80 years or more with acute or convalescent COVID-19. The genes are TRBV7-2 and TRBJ2-3; no clear D. The CDR3 nucleotides read TGTGCCAGCAGCTTAGGACTTCACACAGATACGCAGTATTTT. This codes for CASSLGLHTDTQYF.